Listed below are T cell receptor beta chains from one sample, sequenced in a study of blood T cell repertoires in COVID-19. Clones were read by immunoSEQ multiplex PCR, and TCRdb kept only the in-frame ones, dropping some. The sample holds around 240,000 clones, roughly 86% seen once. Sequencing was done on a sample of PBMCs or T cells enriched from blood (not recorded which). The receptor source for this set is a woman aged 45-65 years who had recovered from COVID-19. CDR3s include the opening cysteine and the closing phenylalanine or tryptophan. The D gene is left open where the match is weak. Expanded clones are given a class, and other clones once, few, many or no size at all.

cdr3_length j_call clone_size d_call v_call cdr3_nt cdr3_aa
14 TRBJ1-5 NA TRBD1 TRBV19 TGTGCCAGTAGTATACAGGGGGGCAATCAGCCCCAGCATTTT CASSIQGGNQPQHF
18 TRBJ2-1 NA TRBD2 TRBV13 TGTGCCAGCAGCCGCCCCACTCGGACTAGCGGGAGGGACAATGAGCAGTTCTTC CASSRPTRTSGRDNEQFF
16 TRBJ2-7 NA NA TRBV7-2 TGTGCCAGCAGCTTAGATAATCCAGGACTCTCCTACGAGCAGTACTTC CASSLDNPGLSYEQYF
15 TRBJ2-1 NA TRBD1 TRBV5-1 TGCGCCAGCAGCTCTGACAGGGCTATCATCAATGAGCAGTTCTTC CASSSDRAIINEQFF
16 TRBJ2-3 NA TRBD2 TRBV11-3 TGTGCCAGCAGCTTACTAGCGGGGGGGCGCACAGATACGCAGTATTTT CASSLLAGGRTDTQYF
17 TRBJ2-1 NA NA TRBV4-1 TGCGCCAGCAGCCAAGATCTTGGTTTGAGCTCCTACAATGAGCAGTTCTTC CASSQDLGLSSYNEQFF
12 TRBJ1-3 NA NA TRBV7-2 TGTGCCAGCAGCGACACTGGAAACACCATATATTTT CASSDTGNTIYF
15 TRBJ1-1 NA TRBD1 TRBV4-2 TGTGCCAGCAGCCAAGCCCGGGGACAGGGGGCGGACGCTTTCTTT CASSQARGQGADAFF
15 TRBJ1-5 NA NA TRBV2 TGTGCCAGCAGGCCTGGGGGGGGCCGGCATCAGCCCCAGCATTTT CASRPGGGRHQPQHF
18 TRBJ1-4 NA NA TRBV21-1 TGTGCCAGCAGCAAAGTATCGACAGGGGGCGGAGGTCACGAAAAACTGTTTTTT CASSKVSTGGGGHEKLFF
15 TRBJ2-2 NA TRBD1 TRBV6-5 TGTGCCAGCAGGGACAGGGGGCGCGGCGCCGGGGAGCTGTTTTTT CASRDRGRGAGELFF
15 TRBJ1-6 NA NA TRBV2 TGTGCCAGCAGCCCAGACAGCCCCTATAATTCACCCCTCCACTTT CASSPDSPYNSPLHF
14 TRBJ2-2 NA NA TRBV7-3 TGTGCCAGCAGCTCCCTCCCTAGCGCCGGGGAGCTGTTTTTT CASSSLPSAGELFF
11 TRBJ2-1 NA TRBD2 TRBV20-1 TGCAGTGCAAGACTAGCCAATGAGCAGTTCTTC CSARLANEQFF
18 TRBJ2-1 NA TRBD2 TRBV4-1 TGCGCCAGCAGCCAAGTTTCCAGGACTAGCGGGGGGTATAATGAGCAGTTCTTC CASSQVSRTSGGYNEQFF
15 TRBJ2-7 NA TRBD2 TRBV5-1 TGCGCCAGCAGCTTGGAGCTAGCGGGAGTGGTCGAGCAGTACTTC CASSLELAGVVEQYF
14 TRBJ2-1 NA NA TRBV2 TGTGCCAGCAGTGCGTTAGTAGCCTACAATGAGCAGTTCTTC CASSALVAYNEQFF
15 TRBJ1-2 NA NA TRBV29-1 TGCAGCGTTGAAGGGGTTTCGCGGGGGCGAGCGATAGGAGTCTTC CSVEGVSRGRAIGVF
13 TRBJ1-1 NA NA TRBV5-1 TGCGCCAGCAGCTTGAAAGGGGATACTGAAGCTTTCTTT CASSLKGDTEAFF
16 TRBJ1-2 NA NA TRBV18 TGTGCCAGCTCACCATTACCTACAGGGATCAACTATGGCTACACCTTC CASSPLPTGINYGYTF
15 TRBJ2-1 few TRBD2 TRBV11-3 TGTGCCAGCAGCCCCGGCGGGAGTGGGTACAATGAGCAGTTCTTC CASSPGGSGYNEQFF
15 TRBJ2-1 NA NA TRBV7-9 TGTGCCAGCAGCAACCGGGACTTCTCCTACAATGAGCAGTTCTTC CASSNRDFSYNEQFF
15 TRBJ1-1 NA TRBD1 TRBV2 TGTGCCAGCAGCAAATACAGGGGGCGGACTAGTGAAGCTTTCTTT CASSKYRGRTSEAFF
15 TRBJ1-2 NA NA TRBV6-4 TGTGCCAGCGCTACGCATCCCGGGTCAAACTATGGCTACACCTTC CASATHPGSNYGYTF
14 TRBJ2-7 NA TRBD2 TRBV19 TGTGCCAGTAGTCGGACTAGCGGGTACTACGAGCAGTACTTC CASSRTSGYYEQYF
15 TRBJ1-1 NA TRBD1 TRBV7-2 TGTGCCAGCAGCTGGGGACAGACCATGAACACTGAAGCTTTCTTT CASSWGQTMNTEAFF
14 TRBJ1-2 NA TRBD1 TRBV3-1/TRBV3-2 TGTGCCAGCAGCCATAGCGACAGGGACTATGGCTACACCTTC CASSHSDRDYGYTF
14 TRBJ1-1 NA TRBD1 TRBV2 TGTGCCAGCAGTGAGGGCAGGGGGGTCACTGAAGCTTTCTTT CASSEGRGVTEAFF
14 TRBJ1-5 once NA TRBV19 TGTGCCAGTAGTTGGACACTGAGCAATCAGCCCCAGCATTTT CASSWTLSNQPQHF
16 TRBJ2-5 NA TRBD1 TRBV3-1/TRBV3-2 TGTGCCAGCAGCCGCCCCTCCAGGGGGCGCGGAGAGACCCAGTACTTC CASSRPSRGRGETQYF
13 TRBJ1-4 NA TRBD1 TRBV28 TGTGCCAGCAGTGCAGGGGGTATAGAAAAACTGTTTTTT CASSAGGIEKLFF
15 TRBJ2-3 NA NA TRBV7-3 TGTGCCAGCAGCCCCATCGGGGGATACACAGATACGCAGTATTTT CASSPIGGYTDTQYF
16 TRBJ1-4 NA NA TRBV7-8 TGTGCCAGCAGCTTAAGCTACGGTGCAACTAATGAAAAACTGTTTTTT CASSLSYGATNEKLFF
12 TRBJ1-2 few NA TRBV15 TGTGCCACCCTGAACATGAGGCGCCGCTACACCTTC CATLNMRRRYTF
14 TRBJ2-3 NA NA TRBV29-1 TGCAGCGTTGTGCTAGCAGGGGGCACAGATACGCAGTATTTT CSVVLAGGTDTQYF
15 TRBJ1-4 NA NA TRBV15 TGTGCCACCAGCAGAGGATCCCAGATTAATGAAAAACTGTTTTTT CATSRGSQINEKLFF
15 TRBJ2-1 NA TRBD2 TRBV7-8 TGTGCCAGCAGCTTAGTGGTTAGCGGGAGAGATGAGCAGTTCTTC CASSLVVSGRDEQFF
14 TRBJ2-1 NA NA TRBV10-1 TGCGCCAGCAGCCATAGCAGCGGGTACAATGAGCAGTTCTTC CASSHSSGYNEQFF
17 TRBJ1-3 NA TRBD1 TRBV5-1 TGCGCCAGCAGTCTTGGACGGACAGGGGACTCTGGAAACACCATATATTTT CASSLGRTGDSGNTIYF
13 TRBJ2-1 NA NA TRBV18 TGTGCCAGCTCACCACGGCAGGACAATGAGCAGTTCTTC CASSPRQDNEQFF
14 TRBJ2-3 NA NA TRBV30 TGTGCCTGGTTAAAGTCCGGGGGCACAGATACGCAGTATTTT CAWLKSGGTDTQYF
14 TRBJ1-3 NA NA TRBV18 TGTGCCAGCTCGCCCGGGTTGTCTGGAAACACCATATATTTT CASSPGLSGNTIYF
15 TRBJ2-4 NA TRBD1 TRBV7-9 TGTGCCAGCAGCTTGGGCAGGACAGGGGAGAACATTCAGTACTTC CASSLGRTGENIQYF
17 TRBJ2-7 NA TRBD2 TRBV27 TGTGCCAGCAGTACATCCGGGACTAGCGGGAGTCGGCACGAGCAGTACTTC CASSTSGTSGSRHEQYF
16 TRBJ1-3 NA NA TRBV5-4 TGTGCCAGCAGCTTAGGGGCAGGGCAAGCTGGAAACACCATATATTTT CASSLGAGQAGNTIYF
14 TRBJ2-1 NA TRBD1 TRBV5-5 TGTGCCAGCAGCTGGGACAGGGGGTGGAATGAGCAGTTCTTC CASSWDRGWNEQFF
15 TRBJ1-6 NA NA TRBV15 TGTGCCACCAGCAGAGAGATCAGGGGCTCTTCACCCCTCCACTTT CATSREIRGSSPLHF
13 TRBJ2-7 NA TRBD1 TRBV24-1 TGTGCCACCAGTTCCAGGGGGAAAGGGGAGCAGTACTTC CATSSRGKGEQYF